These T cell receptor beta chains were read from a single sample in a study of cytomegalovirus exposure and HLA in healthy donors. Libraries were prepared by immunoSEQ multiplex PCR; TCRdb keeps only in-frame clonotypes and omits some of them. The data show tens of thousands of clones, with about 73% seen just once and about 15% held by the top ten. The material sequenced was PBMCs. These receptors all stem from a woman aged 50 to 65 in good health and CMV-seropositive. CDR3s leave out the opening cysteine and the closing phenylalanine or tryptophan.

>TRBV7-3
ASSRRTDTEAF
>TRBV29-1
SVVVGDYGYI
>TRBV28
ASSLAGDRSPLH
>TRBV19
ATSPDRGLAGELF
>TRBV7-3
ASSLIGGLAGGELF
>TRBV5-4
ASNSPGQGATHTEAF
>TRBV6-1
ASSGSRARDQPQH
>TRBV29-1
SVEDRRASGGTYEQY
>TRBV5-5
ASSFNLGGSVNSPLH
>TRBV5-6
ASSPRAGQETQY
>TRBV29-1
SVAGTSGKETQY
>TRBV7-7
ASSPLGGNNEQF
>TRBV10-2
AIPPNRREVTDTQY
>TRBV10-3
AISEGRGLDGYT
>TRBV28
ASGLRHNYGYT
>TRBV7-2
ASSLVPRGPPSGYT
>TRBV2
ASSFTDRSSTDTQY
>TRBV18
ASSPAGLNTGELF
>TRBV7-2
ASSLVSVDEQY
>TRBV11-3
ASSRWGQVDTDTQY
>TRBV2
ASSRDSTYEQY
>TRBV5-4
ASSLGSAGDEAF
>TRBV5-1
ASSSGTGYLDTQY
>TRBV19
ASNWATNTGELF
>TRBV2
ASIDEALYGYT
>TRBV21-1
ASRSTGPYEQY
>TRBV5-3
ATTGKTDTQY
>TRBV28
ASSFRGREYNEQF
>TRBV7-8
ASSSLAGGEQF
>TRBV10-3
AISGAGLAGGYEQF
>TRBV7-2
ASRGSGITDAQY
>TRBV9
ASSRDMREQY